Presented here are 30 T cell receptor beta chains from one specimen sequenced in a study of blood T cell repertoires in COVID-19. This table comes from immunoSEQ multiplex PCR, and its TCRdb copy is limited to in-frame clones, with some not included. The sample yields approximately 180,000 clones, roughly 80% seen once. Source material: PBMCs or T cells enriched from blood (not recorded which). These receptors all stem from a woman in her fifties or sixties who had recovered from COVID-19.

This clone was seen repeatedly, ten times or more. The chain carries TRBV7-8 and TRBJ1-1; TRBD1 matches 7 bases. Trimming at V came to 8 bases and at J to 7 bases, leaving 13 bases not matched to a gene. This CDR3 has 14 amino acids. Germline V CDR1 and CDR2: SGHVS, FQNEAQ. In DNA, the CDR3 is TGTGCCAGCGGCAATCAGGGGGTTGGGATTGAAGCTTTCTTT. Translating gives CASGNQGVGIEAFF.

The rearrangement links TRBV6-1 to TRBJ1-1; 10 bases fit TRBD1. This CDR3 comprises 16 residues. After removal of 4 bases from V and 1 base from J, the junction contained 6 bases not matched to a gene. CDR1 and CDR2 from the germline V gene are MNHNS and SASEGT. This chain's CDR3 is CASSAGTGATNTEAFF. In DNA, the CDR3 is TGTGCCAGCAGTGCAGGGACAGGGGCAACGAACACTGAAGCTTTCTTT.

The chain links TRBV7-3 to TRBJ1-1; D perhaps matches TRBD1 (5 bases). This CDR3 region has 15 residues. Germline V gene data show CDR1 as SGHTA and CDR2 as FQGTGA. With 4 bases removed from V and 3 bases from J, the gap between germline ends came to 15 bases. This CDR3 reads CASSSDTLRYTEAFF. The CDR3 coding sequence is TGTGCCAGCAGCTCGGACACCCTGCGTTACACTGAAGCTTTCTTT.

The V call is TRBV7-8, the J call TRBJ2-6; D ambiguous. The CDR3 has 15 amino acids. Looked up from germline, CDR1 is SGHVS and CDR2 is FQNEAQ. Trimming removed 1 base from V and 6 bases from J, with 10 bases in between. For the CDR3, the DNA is TGTGCCAGCAGCTTAGTTTCTGGCCTGGCCAACGTCCTGACTTTC. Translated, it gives CASSLVSGLANVLTF.

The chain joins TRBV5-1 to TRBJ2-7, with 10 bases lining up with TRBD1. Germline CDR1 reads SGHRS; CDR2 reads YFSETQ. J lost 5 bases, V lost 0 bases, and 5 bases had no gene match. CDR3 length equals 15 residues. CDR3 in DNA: TGCGCCAGCAGCTTGGGACAGGGGGCATTCGACGAGCAGTACTTC. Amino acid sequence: CASSLGQGAFDEQYF.

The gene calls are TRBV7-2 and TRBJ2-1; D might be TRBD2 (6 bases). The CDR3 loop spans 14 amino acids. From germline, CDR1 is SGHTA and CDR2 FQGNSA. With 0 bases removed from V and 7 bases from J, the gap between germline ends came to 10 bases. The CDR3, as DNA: TGTGCCAGCAGCTTAGCGGGAGGCCTGAATGAGCAGTTCTTC. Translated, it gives CASSLAGGLNEQFF.

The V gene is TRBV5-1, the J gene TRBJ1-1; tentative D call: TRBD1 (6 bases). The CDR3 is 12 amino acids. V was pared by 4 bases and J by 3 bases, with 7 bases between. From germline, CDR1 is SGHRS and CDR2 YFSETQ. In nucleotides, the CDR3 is TGCGCCAGCAGCCCAGGGGACACTGAAGCTTTCTTT. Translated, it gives CASSPGDTEAFF.

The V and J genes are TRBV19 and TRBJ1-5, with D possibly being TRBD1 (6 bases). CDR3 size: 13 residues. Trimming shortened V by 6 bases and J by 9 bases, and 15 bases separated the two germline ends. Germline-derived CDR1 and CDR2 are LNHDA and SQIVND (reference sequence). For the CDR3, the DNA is TGTGCCAGTAGACCGCAGGGGACGCTGCCCCAGCATTTT. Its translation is CASRPQGTLPQHF.

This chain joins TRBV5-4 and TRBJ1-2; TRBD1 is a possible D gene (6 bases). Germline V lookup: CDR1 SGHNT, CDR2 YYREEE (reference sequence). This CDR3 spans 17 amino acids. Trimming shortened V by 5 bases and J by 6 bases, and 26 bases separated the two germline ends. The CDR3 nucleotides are TGTGCCAGCAGTTGGGGGGGCTTTCTAAAGGATGGTGATGGCTACACCTTC. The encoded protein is CASSWGGFLKDGDGYTF. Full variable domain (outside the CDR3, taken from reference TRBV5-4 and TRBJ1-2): ETGVTQSPTHLIKTRGQQVTLRCSSQSGHNTVSWYQQALGQGPQFIFQYYREEENGRGNFPPRFSGLQFPNYSSELNVNALELDDSALYLCASSWGGFLKDGDGYTFGSGTRLTVV.

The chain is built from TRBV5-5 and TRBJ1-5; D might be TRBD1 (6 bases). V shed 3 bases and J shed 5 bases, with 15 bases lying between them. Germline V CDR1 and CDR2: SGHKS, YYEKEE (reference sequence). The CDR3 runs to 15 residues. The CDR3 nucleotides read TGTGCCAGCAGCTCGGGACACCCAGGGGATCAGCCCCAGCATTTT. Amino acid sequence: CASSSGHPGDQPQHF.

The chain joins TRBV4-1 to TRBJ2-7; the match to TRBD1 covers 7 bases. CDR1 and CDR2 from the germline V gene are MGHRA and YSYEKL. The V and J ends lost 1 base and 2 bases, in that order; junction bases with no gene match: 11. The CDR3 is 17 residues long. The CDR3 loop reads CASSQGPGQRIPYEQYF. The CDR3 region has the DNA TGCGCCAGCAGCCAAGGGCCGGGACAGCGAATTCCCTACGAGCAGTACTTC.

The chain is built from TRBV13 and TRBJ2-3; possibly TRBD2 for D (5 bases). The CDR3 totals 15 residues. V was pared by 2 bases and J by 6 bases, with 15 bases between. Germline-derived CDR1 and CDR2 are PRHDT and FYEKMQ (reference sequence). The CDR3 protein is CASSLRGGRPDTQYF. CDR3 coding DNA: TGTGCCAGCAGCTTACGTGGAGGACGCCCCGATACGCAGTATTTT.

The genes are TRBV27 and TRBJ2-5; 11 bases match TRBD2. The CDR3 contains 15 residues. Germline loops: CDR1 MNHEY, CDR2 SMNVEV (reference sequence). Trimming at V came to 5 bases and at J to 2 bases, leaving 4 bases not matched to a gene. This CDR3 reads CASSPVAGGQETQYF. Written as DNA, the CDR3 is TGTGCCAGCAGTCCAGTAGCGGGAGGGCAAGAGACCCAGTACTTC.

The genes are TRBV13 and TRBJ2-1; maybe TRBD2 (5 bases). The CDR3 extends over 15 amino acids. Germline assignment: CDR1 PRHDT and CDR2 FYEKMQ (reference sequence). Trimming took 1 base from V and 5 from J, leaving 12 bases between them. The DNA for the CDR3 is TGTGCCAGCAGCTTAGACGCGCGACTACACAATGAGCAGTTCTTC. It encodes CASSLDARLHNEQFF.

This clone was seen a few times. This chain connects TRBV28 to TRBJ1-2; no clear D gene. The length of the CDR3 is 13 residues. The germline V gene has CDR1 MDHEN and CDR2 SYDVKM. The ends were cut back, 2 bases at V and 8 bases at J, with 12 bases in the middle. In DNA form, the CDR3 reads TGTGCCAGCAGTTTAGACCTCGCCAGGGGCTACACCTTC. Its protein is CASSLDLARGYTF.

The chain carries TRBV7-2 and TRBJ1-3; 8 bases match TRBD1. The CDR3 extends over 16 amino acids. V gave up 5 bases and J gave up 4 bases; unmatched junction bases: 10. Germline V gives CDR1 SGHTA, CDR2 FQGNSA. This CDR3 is CASSPYQGAYGNTIYF. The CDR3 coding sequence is TGTGCCAGCAGCCCGTACCAGGGGGCCTACGGAAACACCATATATTTT.

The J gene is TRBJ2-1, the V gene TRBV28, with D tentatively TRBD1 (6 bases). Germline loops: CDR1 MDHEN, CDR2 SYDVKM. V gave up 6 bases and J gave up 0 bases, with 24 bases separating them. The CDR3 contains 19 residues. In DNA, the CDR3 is TGTGCCAGCAGACCACCCTTAGCCTCGGGACACTACTCCTACAATGAGCAGTTCTTC. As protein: CASRPPLASGHYSYNEQFF. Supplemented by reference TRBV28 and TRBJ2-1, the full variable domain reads DVKVTQSSRYLVKRTGEKVFLECVQDMDHENMFWYRQDPGLGLRLIYFSYDVKMKEKGDIPEGYSVSREKKERFSLILESASTNQTSMYLCASRPPLASGHYSYNEQFFGPGTRLTVL.

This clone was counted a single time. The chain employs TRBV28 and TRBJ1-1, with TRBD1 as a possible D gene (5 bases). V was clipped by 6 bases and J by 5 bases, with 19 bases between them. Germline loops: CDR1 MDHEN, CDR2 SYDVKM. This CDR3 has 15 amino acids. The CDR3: CASRPPPPKGTEAFF. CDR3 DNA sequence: TGTGCCAGCAGGCCGCCTCCTCCAAAGGGGACTGAAGCTTTCTTT.

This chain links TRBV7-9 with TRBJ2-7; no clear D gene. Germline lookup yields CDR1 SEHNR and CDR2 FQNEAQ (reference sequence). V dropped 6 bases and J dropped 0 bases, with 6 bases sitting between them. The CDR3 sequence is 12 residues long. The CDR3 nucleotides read TGTGCCAGCAGACGAGACTCCTACGAGCAGTACTTC. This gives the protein CASRRDSYEQYF.

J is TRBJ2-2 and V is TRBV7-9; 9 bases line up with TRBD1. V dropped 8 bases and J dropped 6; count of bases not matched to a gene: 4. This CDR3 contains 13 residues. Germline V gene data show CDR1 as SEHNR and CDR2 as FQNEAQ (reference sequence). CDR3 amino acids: CASRGTGPGELFF. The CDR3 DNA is TGTGCCAGCCGCGGGACAGGGCCCGGGGAGCTGTTTTTT.

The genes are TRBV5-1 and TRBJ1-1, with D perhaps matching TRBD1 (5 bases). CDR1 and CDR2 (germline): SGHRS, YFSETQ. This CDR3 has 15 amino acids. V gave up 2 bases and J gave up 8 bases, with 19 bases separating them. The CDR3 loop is CASSFDRGSIWEAFF. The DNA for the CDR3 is TGCGCCAGCAGCTTTGACAGAGGAAGCATATGGGAAGCTTTCTTT. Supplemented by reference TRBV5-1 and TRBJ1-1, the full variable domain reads KAGVTQTPRYLIKTRGQQVTLSCSPISGHRSVSWYQQTPGQGLQFLFEYFSETQRNKGNFPGRFSGRQFSNSRSEMNVSTLELGDSALYLCASSFDRGSIWEAFFGQGTRLTVV.

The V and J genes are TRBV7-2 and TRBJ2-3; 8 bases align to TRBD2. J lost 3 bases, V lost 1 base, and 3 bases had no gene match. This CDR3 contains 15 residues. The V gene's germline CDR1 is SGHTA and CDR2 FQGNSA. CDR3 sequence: CASSLGGRKTDTQYF. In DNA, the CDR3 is TGTGCCAGCAGCTTAGGCGGGAGGAAAACAGATACGCAGTATTTT.

This CDR3 reads CASSQSYPGQKYEQYF. The CDR3 DNA follows: TGCGCCAGCAGTCAATCATACCCGGGACAGAAGTACGAGCAGTACTTC. V and J are TRBV23-1 and TRBJ2-7; TRBD1 matches at 7 bases. TRBV23-1 is an open reading frame whose function is uncertain. CDR3 length equals 16 residues. V trimming: 0 bases; J trimming: 4 bases; junction bases outside the gene matches: 9.

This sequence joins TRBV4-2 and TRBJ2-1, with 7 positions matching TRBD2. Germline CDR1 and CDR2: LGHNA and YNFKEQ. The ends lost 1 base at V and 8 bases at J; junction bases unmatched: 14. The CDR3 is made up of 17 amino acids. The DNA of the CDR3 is TGTGCCAGCAGCCAAGGCGGTGCGGCGGGAGCTTTCTATGAGCAGTTCTTC. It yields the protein CASSQGGAAGAFYEQFF.

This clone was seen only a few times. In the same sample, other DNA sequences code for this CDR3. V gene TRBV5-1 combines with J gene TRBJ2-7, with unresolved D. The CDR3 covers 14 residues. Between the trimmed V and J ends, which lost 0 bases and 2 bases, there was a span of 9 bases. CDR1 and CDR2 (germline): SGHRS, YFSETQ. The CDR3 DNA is TGCGCCAGCAGCTTGGTTTCCGCGACCTACGAGCAGTACTTC. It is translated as CASSLVSATYEQYF.

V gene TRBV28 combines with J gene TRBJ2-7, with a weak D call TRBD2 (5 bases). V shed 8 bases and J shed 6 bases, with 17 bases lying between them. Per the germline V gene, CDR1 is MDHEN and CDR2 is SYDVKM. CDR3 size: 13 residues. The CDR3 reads CASRAGFSVEQYF. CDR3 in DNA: TGTGCCAGCCGGGCGGGCTTCTCCGTCGAGCAGTACTTC.

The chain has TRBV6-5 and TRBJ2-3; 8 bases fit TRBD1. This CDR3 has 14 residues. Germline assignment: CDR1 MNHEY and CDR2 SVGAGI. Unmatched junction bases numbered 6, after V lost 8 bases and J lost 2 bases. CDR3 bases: TGTGCCAGCCGGACAGGGCGTAACACAGATACGCAGTATTTT. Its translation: CASRTGRNTDTQYF.

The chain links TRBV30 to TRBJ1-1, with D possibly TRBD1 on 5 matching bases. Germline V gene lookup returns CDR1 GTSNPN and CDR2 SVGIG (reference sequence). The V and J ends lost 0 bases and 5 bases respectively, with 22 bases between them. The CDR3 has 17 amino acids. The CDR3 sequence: CAWSVQKGSWMRTEAFF. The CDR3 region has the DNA TGTGCCTGGAGTGTACAAAAGGGGTCATGGATGAGGACTGAAGCTTTCTTT.

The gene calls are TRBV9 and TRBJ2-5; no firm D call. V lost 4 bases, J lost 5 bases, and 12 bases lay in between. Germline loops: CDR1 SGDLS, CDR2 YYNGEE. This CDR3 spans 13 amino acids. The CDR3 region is CASSPLSWETQYF. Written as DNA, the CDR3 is TGTGCCAGCAGCCCCCTATCGTGGGAGACCCAGTACTTC.

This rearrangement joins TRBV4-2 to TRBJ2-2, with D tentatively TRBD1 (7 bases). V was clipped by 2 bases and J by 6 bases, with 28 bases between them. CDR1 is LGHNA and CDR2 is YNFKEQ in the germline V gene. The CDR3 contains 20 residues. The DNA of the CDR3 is TGTGCCAGCAGCCAAAAAGATAACCCGGGATACAGGGGAGGTTCCGGGGAGCTGTTTTTT. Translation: CASSQKDNPGYRGGSGELFF.